A single sample gave rise to the 7 T cell receptor beta chains below, sequenced in a study of memory CD4+ T cells and cytomegalovirus serostatus. Generated by immunoSEQ multiplex PCR, the TCRdb table keeps only in-frame clones and is missing some. Of about 64,000 clones listed, roughly three quarters were seen once; the top ten hold 0.7% to 0.9%. Single viable CD3+CD4+CD8-CD45RO+ cells were sorted as the memory CD4+ T cells. Sequences were obtained from memory CD4+ T cells from blood. The receptor set was obtained from an adult in good health and CMV-seronegative.

Here the CDR3 DNA reads TGCGCCAGCAGCCAAGAAGGGACAGGCCTCAACAATGAGCAGTTCTTC. Translating it yields CASSQEGTGLNNEQFF. The rearrangement links TRBV4-1 to TRBJ2-1, with TRBD1 matching over 8 bases. V was clipped by 0 bases and J by 5 bases; unmatched bases: 6. This CDR3 contains 16 residues. The germline V gene has CDR1 MGHRA and CDR2 YSYEKL.

The V call is TRBV27, the J call TRBJ2-1; unclear D gene. This CDR3 spans 13 amino acids. CDR1 and CDR2 from the germline V gene are MNHEY and SMNVEV (reference sequence). V gave up 1 base and J gave up 10 bases, with 11 bases separating them. The CDR3 is CASSLLGPPEQFF. As DNA, the CDR3 is TGTGCCAGCAGTTTATTAGGGCCCCCAGAGCAGTTCTTC.

This chain links TRBV4-1 with TRBJ2-3; 8 bases fit TRBD1. CDR1 and CDR2 from the germline V gene are MGHRA and YSYEKL. The CDR3 extends over 15 amino acids. The trim removed 4 bases at V and 2 bases at J, leaving 5 bases unmatched. The CDR3 coding sequence is TGCGCCAGCAGCCCCACAGGGGGGCCCACAGATACGCAGTATTTT. Residues: CASSPTGGPTDTQYF.

The J gene is TRBJ2-6, the V gene TRBV15; weak D call: TRBD2 (6 bases). Germline CDR1 and CDR2: LNHNV and YYDKDF (reference sequence). The CDR3 is 15 residues long. Trimming removed 3 bases from V and 0 bases from J, with 6 bases in between. The CDR3 DNA sequence: TGTGCCACCAGCAGCGGGAGCTCTGGGGCCAACGTCCTGACTTTC. It yields the protein CATSSGSSGANVLTF.

V is TRBV7-9 and J is TRBJ1-5, with TRBD1 matching 11 bases. Germline trimming cut 5 bases from V and 4 bases from J; bases unmatched to any gene: 7. CDR1 is SEHNR, CDR2 FQNEAQ, per germline (reference sequence). This CDR3 contains 16 residues. The CDR3 loop reads CASSPGTGGTNQPQHF. Written as DNA, the CDR3 is TGTGCCAGCAGCCCGGGGACAGGGGGTACAAATCAGCCCCAGCATTTT.

The chain is built from TRBV28 and TRBJ1-2; D gene ambiguous. Trimming pared 6 bases from V and 4 bases from J, leaving 18 bases between. Germline-derived CDR1 and CDR2 are MDHEN and SYDVKM. The length of the CDR3 is 15 residues. CDR3 DNA sequence: TGTGCCAGCAGCGAACCTCACGGGGTCACCTATGGCTACACCTTC. It translates to CASSEPHGVTYGYTF.

This clone has more than one count but fewer than ten. The rearrangement links TRBV28 to TRBJ1-3; 8 bases agree with TRBD1. Germline V gene sequence: CDR1 MDHEN, CDR2 SYDVKM. CDR3 length: 19 amino acids. V shed 9 bases and J 0 bases; nucleotides not matched to a gene: 19. The CDR3 here is CASFDRGPTKSLSGNTIYF. The CDR3 bases are TGTGCCAGTTTCGACAGGGGCCCTACCAAGAGTCTCTCTGGAAACACCATATATTTT.